This section outlines one TCR beta chain sequence together with its context. The data derive from a study of brain T cells in children with intractable seizures. TCRdb keeps only in-frame clones here, not all; method: immunoSEQ multiplex PCR. The table shows about 340,000 clones, with 85% to 95% occurring only once. Germline V gene lookup returns CDR1 KGHDR and CDR2 SFDVKD. The CDR3 sequence is 16 residues long. V dropped 7 bases and J dropped 8; count of bases not matched to a gene: 8. Time point defined: blood from clinic visit 5 months post-surgery; TSC patient then seizure free. The TCR sequence derives from a boy younger than two with tuberous sclerosis and intractable seizures. V gene TRBV24-1 combines with J gene TRBJ2-1; 15 bases fit TRBD2. The source material was peripheral blood, sampled 4 to 6 months after surgery. Written as DNA, the CDR3 is TGTGCCACCAGCGGACTAGCGGGAGGGCCCTCTGATGAGCAGTTCTTC. Encoded protein: CATSGLAGGPSDEQFF.